This T cell receptor beta chain stems from a study of T cell repertoires in cytomegalovirus infection. Study background: Both a matching HLA type and CMV infection were indicated by public TCR beta signatures.

This clonotype was seen at least ten times. Its specificity is unknown. TCRdb used MiXCR to reprocess the reads, holding one entry per CDR3 protein. The sample holds about 150,000 distinct CDR3 sequences; roughly a quarter are singletons and the top ten take approximately 11%. General observations from the study: Totalled public TCR beta family frequency picked out people who carried CMV plus the relevant HLA. Ex vivo, HLA-C-restricted CMV-specific TCR beta clonotypes prevailed over the rest of the response.

Sequencing was performed on PBMCs. This clonotype originated in a human donor in good health (CMV status not recorded). Some clones in this sample may be carry-over from other donors' samples.

CDR3 residues: CASSLPGDREPLSYEQYF. CDR3 coding DNA: TGTGCCAGCAGCTTACCAGGGGACAGGGAACCCCTCTCCTACGAGCAGTACTTC. The genes are TRBV7-8 and TRBJ2-7, with 9 positions matching TRBD1. Germline trimming cut 2 bases from V and 0 bases from J; bases unmatched to any gene: 11. This CDR3 has 18 residues. Germline V gives CDR1 SGHVS, CDR2 FQNEAQ.